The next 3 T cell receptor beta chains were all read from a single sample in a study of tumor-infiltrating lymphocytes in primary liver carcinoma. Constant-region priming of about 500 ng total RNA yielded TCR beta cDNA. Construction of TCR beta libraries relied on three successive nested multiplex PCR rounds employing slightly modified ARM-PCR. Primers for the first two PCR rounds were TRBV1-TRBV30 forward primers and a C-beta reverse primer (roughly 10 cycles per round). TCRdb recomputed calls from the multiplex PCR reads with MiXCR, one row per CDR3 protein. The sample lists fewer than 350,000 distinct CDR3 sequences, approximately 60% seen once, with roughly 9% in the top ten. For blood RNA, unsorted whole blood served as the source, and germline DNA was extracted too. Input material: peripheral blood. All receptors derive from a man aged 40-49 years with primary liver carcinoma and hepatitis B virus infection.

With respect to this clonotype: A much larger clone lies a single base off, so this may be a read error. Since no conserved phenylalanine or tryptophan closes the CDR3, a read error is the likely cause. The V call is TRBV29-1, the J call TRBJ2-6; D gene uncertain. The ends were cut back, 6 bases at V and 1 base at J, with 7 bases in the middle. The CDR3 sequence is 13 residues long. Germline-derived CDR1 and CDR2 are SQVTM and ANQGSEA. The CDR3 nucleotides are TGCAGCGTGGGGTTATCTGGGGCCAACGTCCTGACTCTC. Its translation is CSVGLSGANVLTL.

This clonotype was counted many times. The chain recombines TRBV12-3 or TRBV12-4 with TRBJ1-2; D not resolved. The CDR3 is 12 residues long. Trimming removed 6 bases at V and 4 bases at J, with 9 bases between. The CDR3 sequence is CASRRPVYGYTF. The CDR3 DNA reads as TGTGCCAGCAGACGCCCTGTCTATGGCTACACCTTC.

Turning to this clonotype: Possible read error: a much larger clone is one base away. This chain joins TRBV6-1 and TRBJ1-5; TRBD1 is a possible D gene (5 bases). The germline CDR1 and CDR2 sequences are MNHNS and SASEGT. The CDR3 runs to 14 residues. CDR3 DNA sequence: TGTGTCAGCAGTGACGACAGACCGAATCAGCCCCAGCATTTT. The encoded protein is CVSSDDRPNQPQHF.